Shown below are 17 T cell receptor beta chains from a single sample sequenced in a study of T cell responses to AZD1222 COVID-19 vaccine. Assay used: immunoSEQ multiplex PCR; TCRdb lists only in-frame clones, some missing. The sample contains approximately 120,000 clones, over 85% of which appear only once. Material: peripheral blood, obtained on day 0 of AZD1222 vaccination. These TCRs come from an adult in good health.

The V and J genes are TRBV19 and TRBJ1-5; D possibly corresponds to TRBD1 (5 bases). V lost 4 bases and J lost 11, with 21 bases in between. The CDR3 length is 15 residues. Per germline, CDR1 LNHDA and CDR2 SQIVND (reference sequence). The CDR3, as DNA: TGTGCCAGTAGTAAAGATTGGGGGAATCTCAAGTCCCAGCATTTT. It yields the protein CASSKDWGNLKSQHF.

The rearrangement links TRBV5-6 to TRBJ1-1, with D tentatively TRBD1 (5 bases). Germline lookup yields CDR1 SGHDT and CDR2 YYEEEE. The CDR3 runs 15 residues. Between the trimmed V and J ends, which lost 4 bases and 5 bases, there was a span of 18 bases. The CDR3 loop is CASSTEQGRLTEAFF. The CDR3 bases are TGTGCCAGCAGCACTGAGCAGGGTAGGTTGACTGAAGCTTTCTTT.

The CDR3 DNA reads as TGTGCCAGCAGCGTAACCGGGGGGCCTGGGGCCAACGTCCTGACTTTC. It is translated as CASSVTGGPGANVLTF. The J gene is TRBJ2-6, the V gene TRBV9, with a possible D match to TRBD2 (7 bases). This CDR3 is 16 amino acids long. V lost 1 base, J lost 2 bases, and 10 bases lay in between. Germline V lookup: CDR1 SGDLS, CDR2 YYNGEE.

The V and J genes are TRBV6-1 and TRBJ1-5, with D maybe TRBD1 (5 bases). Trimming stripped 1 base from V and 7 bases from J, with 17 bases between. This CDR3 is 16 amino acids long. CDR1 is MNHNS and CDR2 is SASEGT in the germline V gene. The CDR3 is CASSEEGWGEGQPQHF. Here the CDR3 DNA reads TGTGCCAGCAGTGAAGAAGGATGGGGGGAGGGGCAGCCCCAGCATTTT.

This rearrangement joins TRBV25-1 to TRBJ2-7; D is unclear. Germline CDR1 MGHDK, CDR2 SYGVNS. V lost 5 bases to trimming and J lost 2 bases, with 16 bases between them. The CDR3 extends over 15 amino acids. The CDR3 loop reads CASSPQDVLTYEQYF. CDR3 in DNA: TGTGCCAGCAGTCCCCAGGACGTATTAACCTACGAGCAGTACTTC.

The rearrangement links TRBV15 to TRBJ2-1; 8 bases line up with TRBD2. V lost 0 bases and J lost 6; bases outside the gene matches: 7. Germline lookup yields CDR1 LNHNV and CDR2 YYDKDF (reference sequence). CDR3 length equals 16 residues. The CDR3 sequence: CATSREGGGFRNEQFF. CDR3 nucleotide sequence: TGTGCCACCAGCAGAGAGGGCGGGGGGTTTCGCAATGAGCAGTTCTTC. The full variable domain, its missing parts supplied by reference TRBV15 and TRBJ2-1, is DAMVIQNPRYQVTQFGKPVTLSCSQTLNHNVMYWYQQKSSQAPKLLFHYYDKDFNNEADTPDNFQSRRPNTSFCFLDIRSPGLGDTAMYLCATSREGGGFRNEQFFGPGTRLTVL.

This chain uses TRBV19 with TRBJ1-2; a weak D match, TRBD1 (6 bases). Germline assignment: CDR1 LNHDA and CDR2 SQIVND (reference sequence). V lost 1 base to trimming and J lost 8 bases, with 14 bases between them. The CDR3 consists of 14 residues. CDR3 sequence (DNA): TGTGCCAGTAGTATAGGTGGGGCAGGGGTCGGCTACACCTTC. Protein product: CASSIGGAGVGYTF.

This sequence joins TRBV13 and TRBJ2-5; D is unresolved. Between the trimmed V and J ends, which lost 8 bases and 0 bases, there was a span of 10 bases. Germline V gene lookup returns CDR1 PRHDT and CDR2 FYEKMQ (reference sequence). There are 13 residues in the CDR3. The DNA for the CDR3 is TGTGCCAGCGCAGGCGTGGACCAAGAGACCCAGTACTTC. Translation gives CASAGVDQETQYF.

V and J are TRBV10-3 and TRBJ2-2; 10 positions agree with TRBD1. Trimming at V came to 7 bases and at J to 9 bases, leaving 8 bases not matched to a gene. Germline CDR1 ENHRY, CDR2 SYGVKD. The CDR3 is made up of 14 amino acids. The CDR3 DNA sequence: TGTGCCATCACCCCGGGACAGGGGCACCGGGAGCTGTTTTTT. As protein: CAITPGQGHRELFF.

This clone has a single count. This sequence joins TRBV10-2 and TRBJ2-7; 10 positions match TRBD1. V shed 5 bases and J 5 bases; nucleotides not matched to a gene: 6. From germline, CDR1 is WSHSY and CDR2 SAAADI. The CDR3 spans 14 residues. The CDR3 here is CASSTGQGLDEQYF. For the CDR3, the DNA is TGCGCCAGCAGTACGGGACAGGGGCTAGACGAGCAGTACTTC.

This chain connects TRBV30 to TRBJ1-1; the D gene is possibly TRBD1 (5 bases). Germline loops: CDR1 GTSNPN, CDR2 SVGIG (reference sequence). V dropped 5 bases and J dropped 5 bases, with 15 bases sitting between them. CDR3 size: 13 residues. CDR3 sequence: CAWARGGGTEAFF. The CDR3 nucleotides are TGTGCCTGGGCCCGTGGGGGGGGGACTGAAGCTTTCTTT.

This chain connects TRBV18 to TRBJ1-5; a weak D match, TRBD1 (6 bases). Germline values: CDR1 KGHSH, CDR2 LQKENI. CDR3 length equals 16 residues. With 3 bases removed from V and 0 bases from J, the gap between germline ends came to 12 bases. CDR3 region: CASSPGGQNSNQPQHF. CDR3 nucleotide sequence: TGTGCCAGCTCACCCGGGGGACAAAATAGCAATCAGCCCCAGCATTTT.

The V gene is TRBV10-3, the J gene TRBJ2-2, with a weak D call TRBD2 (5 bases). Germline CDR1 and CDR2: ENHRY and SYGVKD. The germline V and J ends were trimmed by 11 bases and 3 bases, with 16 bases remaining between them. The CDR3 has 14 residues. The CDR3 here is CASFDGGHTGELFF. CDR3 nucleotides: TGTGCCTCCTTTGACGGAGGACACACCGGGGAGCTGTTTTTT.

In its sample, this clone was seen once. The V call is TRBV5-4, the J call TRBJ2-5; 12 bases are a match to TRBD2. Trimming took 5 bases from V and 10 from J; bases not matched to a gene: 12. The CDR3 length is 15 residues. Germline CDR1 is SGHNT and CDR2 is YYREEE (reference sequence). The CDR3 sequence: CASRNIGLAGMGQYF. In DNA, the CDR3 is TGTGCCAGCAGGAATATAGGACTAGCGGGGATGGGCCAGTACTTC.

The chain couples TRBV11-3 to TRBJ1-2; D call uncertain. This CDR3 contains 15 residues. Per the germline V gene, CDR1 is SGHNT and CDR2 is YENEEA. The V and J ends lost 4 bases and 0 bases respectively, with 12 bases between them. CDR3 region: CASSYPRVPNYGYTF. The CDR3 DNA is TGTGCCAGCAGCTATCCGCGGGTCCCTAACTATGGCTACACCTTC.

CDR3 in amino acids: CASSAGGWAFGYTF. The CDR3 nucleotides read TGTGCCAGCAGCGCAGGGGGCTGGGCTTTCGGCTACACCTTC. This chain joins TRBV6-5 and TRBJ1-2; 8 positions agree with TRBD1. Germline CDR1 MNHEY, CDR2 SVGAGI. The CDR3 length is 14 residues. The trim removed 6 bases at V and 8 bases at J, leaving 11 bases unmatched.

The V call is TRBV2, the J call TRBJ1-3; D is unclear. The CDR3 length is 15 residues. Deletions cut 5 bases from V and 0 bases from J, with 11 bases between. CDR1 is SNHLY, CDR2 FYNNEI, per germline. The CDR3 DNA follows: TGTGCCAGCAGTTCCTTTTCGAACTCTGGAAACACCATATATTTT. It specifies CASSSFSNSGNTIYF.